This TCR beta chain was sequenced for a study of T cell responses to AZD1222 COVID-19 vaccine. V shed 3 bases and J 12 bases; nucleotides not matched to a gene: 2. The CDR3 totals 12 residues. Germline CDR1 is SGHDT and CDR2 is YYEEEE. Only in-frame clones appear in the TCRdb table, and some are missing; sequencing was by immunoSEQ multiplex PCR. The sample has 86,000 or so clones, more than 70% seen once; the top ten hold approximately 5.6%. Worth noting for this clone: As yet, its antigen is unknown.

Study conclusions and caveats: The repertoires were collected only after the peak T cell response.

Recipients boosted at about 4 weeks or about 12 weeks are pooled. This clonotype originated in an adult who received the AZD1222 COVID-19 vaccine. The V call is TRBV5-6, the J call TRBJ2-6, with 8 nucleotides matching TRBD2. The source was peripheral blood, collected 28 days after the second AZD1222 dose. CDR3 nucleotide sequence: TGTGCCAGCAGCTCGGGGGGGGCCGTCCTGACTTTC. Translating gives CASSSGGAVLTF.